The clone carrying this T cell receptor beta chain was counted many times. The antigen is unknown. The data were taken from a study of T cells in Graves' hyperthyroidism and ophthalmopathy. Study results and caveats: Ophthalmopathy got predicted by the model a median about six months before its onset.

What was amplified from RNA transcripts were TCR beta CDR3 regions. During a first-round RT-PCR of the TCR CDR3, the HTBI primer set was used. TCRdb analysed the multiplex PCR reads with MiXCR anew, one entry per CDR3 protein. The sample has some 490,000 distinct CDR3 sequences; 15% to 20% are singletons. The CDR3 length is 14 residues. J gave up 1 base and V 4 bases, and 3 bases lay outside the gene matches. Germline CDR1 is MNHEY and CDR2 is SMNVEV (reference sequence). The chain recombines TRBV27 with TRBJ1-1; 7 bases are a match to TRBD1. This sequence was found in a woman aged 25 to 45 with Graves' ophthalmopathy. Sequenced material: blood. CDR3 DNA: TGTGCCAGCAGTTCCAGACAGGGGAACACTGAAGCTTTCTTT. It is translated as CASSSRQGNTEAFF.